The entry that follows covers one T cell receptor (beta chain) sequence. Original processing notes: Amplification of reference gene primers provided the estimated nucleated cell counts. Method: immunoSEQ multiplex PCR; TCRdb's copy keeps in-frame clones and lacks some. Clonal size and the V and J genes are those of that table, whereas D and trimming came from the DNA. The data show hundreds of thousands of clones, about 81% seen once. The sample is drawn from a study of blood T cell repertoires in COVID-19. About the study: From the United States, Italy and Spain came samples of acute and convalescent COVID-19. T cells, B-cell-depleted T cells, or PBMCs provided the cDNA or gDNA that served as material.

The TCR sequence derives from a woman aged 55-69 years with active or convalescent COVID-19. Sequenced: peripheral blood.

Here the CDR3 reads CASSLGRVEETQYF. CDR3 nucleotides: TGCGCCAGCAGCTTGGGCAGGGTGGAGGAGACCCAGTACTTC. The genes are TRBV5-1 and TRBJ2-5, with a tentative D call TRBD1 (5 bases). The germline V gene has CDR1 SGHRS and CDR2 YFSETQ. V lost 0 bases and J lost 5, with 11 bases in between. This CDR3 has 14 residues.